The 12 T cell receptor beta chains below come from one sample, sequenced in a study of T cells in Graves' hyperthyroidism and ophthalmopathy. TCR beta CDR3 sequences were amplified from RNA transcripts. HTBI primers drove first-round RT-PCR of the TCR CDR3. TCRdb reanalysed the multiplex PCR reads using MiXCR and keeps one entry per CDR3 protein. The sample records 500,000 to 750,000 distinct CDR3 sequences, less than 20% being singletons. Sequencing was done on a sample of blood. The receptors were gathered from a woman under 40 with Graves' hyperthyroidism.

Many counts were recorded for this clonotype. V gene TRBV7-2 combines with J gene TRBJ2-7; D uncertain. The CDR3 loop spans 13 amino acids. Germline values: CDR1 SGHTA, CDR2 FQGNSA. The germline V and J ends were trimmed by 1 base and 6 bases, with 10 bases remaining between them. The CDR3 loop is CASSLGDWAEQYF. The CDR3, as DNA: TGTGCCAGCAGCTTAGGGGATTGGGCCGAGCAGTACTTC. Together with reference TRBV7-2 and TRBJ2-7, the CDR3 gives the full variable domain: GAGVSQSPSNKVTEKGKDVELRCDPISGHTALYWYRQSLGQGLEFLIYFQGNSAPDKSGLPSDRFSAERTGGSVSTLTIQRTQQEDSAVYLCASSLGDWAEQYFGPGTRLTVT.

This clonotype was observed at least ten times. V is TRBV10-3 and J is TRBJ1-1, with TRBD1 identical over 8 bases. The germline CDR1 and CDR2 sequences are ENHRY and SYGVKD. CDR3 length: 14 residues. With 0 bases clipped from V and 4 bases from J, the junction kept 1 base outside the gene matches. The CDR3 nucleotides read TGTGCCATCAGTGAGTCGACAGGGGCCACTGAAGCTTTCTTT. Its protein product is CAISESTGATEAFF.

This clonotype was observed at least ten times. The chain combines TRBV6-1 with TRBJ2-5, with 11 bases identical to TRBD2. V dropped 6 bases and J dropped 5; count of bases not matched to a gene: 11. CDR1 MNHNS and CDR2 SASEGT come from the germline V gene. The CDR3 is made up of 16 amino acids. In DNA form, the CDR3 reads TGTGCCAGCAGCGGGACTAGCGGAGGGGTCCGGGAGACCCAGTACTTC. It is translated as CASSGTSGGVRETQYF.

The chain combines TRBV10-3 with TRBJ1-6, with D uncertain. Looked up from germline, CDR1 is ENHRY and CDR2 is SYGVKD. CDR3 length: 14 amino acids. The V and J ends lost 3 bases and 9 bases respectively, with 12 bases between them. The CDR3 DNA is TGTGCCATCAGTGAACCCGGGATGGGTTCACCCCTCCACTTT. It codes for CAISEPGMGSPLHF.

The gene calls are TRBV30 and TRBJ2-7; perhaps TRBD1 as D (6 bases). CDR3 length: 13 amino acids. The V gene lost 1 base and the J gene lost 9 bases, with 16 bases spanning the gap. Per germline, CDR1 GTSNPN and CDR2 SVGIG (reference sequence). The CDR3 DNA sequence: TGTGCCTGGAGTGCCTCCGGGACACCGGGGCAGTACTTC. Translating it yields CAWSASGTPGQYF.

This clonotype occurred many times. This rearrangement joins TRBV11-2 to TRBJ2-5; 7 bases map to TRBD1. Germline V lookup: CDR1 SGHAT, CDR2 FQNNGV. The CDR3 has 15 residues. Trimming cost V 1 base and J 2 bases; bases outside gene matches: 4. CDR3 sequence: CASSLGGTEQETQYF. The CDR3 nucleotides are TGTGCCAGCAGCTTAGGGGGGACAGAACAAGAGACCCAGTACTTC.

A note on this clonotype: Compared with germline, one end of the junction differs, possibly owing to a read error. V gene TRBV5-1 combines with J gene TRBJ2-1, with 12 nucleotides matching TRBD2. There are 15 residues in the CDR3. The germline V gene has CDR1 SGHRS and CDR2 YFSETQ. This CDR3 is CASSSWTSGAREQFF. The CDR3 region has the DNA TGTGCCAGCAGCTCGTGGACTAGCGGGGCAAGGGAGCAGTTCTTC.

The chain links TRBV20-1 to TRBJ1-2, with a tentative D call TRBD1 (5 bases). The V end lost 1 base, the J end lost 5 bases, and 20 bases lay between the germline ends. CDR3 length: 16 residues. CDR1 and CDR2 from the germline V gene are DFQATT and SNEGSKA (reference sequence). In DNA, the CDR3 is TGCAGTGCTAGAGCCGGGACTGCTACTTTCTCTTATGGCTACACCTTC. Its translation is CSARAGTATFSYGYTF.

This clonotype was counted ten times or more. The chain employs TRBV7-9 and TRBJ1-1; D unresolved. This CDR3 contains 13 residues. The V gene's germline CDR1 is SEHNR and CDR2 FQNEAQ (reference sequence). The germline V and J ends were trimmed by 3 bases and 3 bases, with 8 bases remaining between them. CDR3 region: CASSFFRDTEAFF. The CDR3 DNA reads as TGTGCCAGCAGCTTTTTCCGGGACACTGAAGCTTTCTTT.

There are many counts of this clonotype. The gene calls are TRBV2 and TRBJ2-4; D not resolved. The CDR3 extends over 19 amino acids. V was pared by 6 bases and J by 0 bases, with 24 bases between. Germline V CDR1 and CDR2: SNHLY, FYNNEI. The CDR3: CASRHTAREVDLAKNIQYF. For the CDR3, the DNA is TGTGCCAGCAGACACACGGCCCGCGAGGTTGATTTAGCCAAAAACATTCAGTACTTC. Full variable domain (rest looked up from reference TRBV2 and TRBJ2-4): EPEVTQTPSHQVTQMGQEVILRCVPISNHLYFYWYRQILGQKVEFLVSFYNNEISEKSEIFDDQFSVERPDGSNFTLKIRSTKLEDSAMYFCASRHTAREVDLAKNIQYFGAGTRLSVL.

V usage is TRBV7-9 and J usage is TRBJ2-1; 11 bases are shared with TRBD2. The germline V gene has CDR1 SEHNR and CDR2 FQNEAQ (reference sequence). The CDR3 extends over 15 amino acids. J gave up 9 bases and V 5 bases, and 9 bases lay outside the gene matches. CDR3: CASSPPLAGGSEQFF. The CDR3 bases are TGTGCCAGCAGCCCCCCGCTAGCGGGAGGATCTGAGCAGTTCTTC.

This sequence joins TRBV12-3 or TRBV12-4 and TRBJ2-3; D call uncertain. V dropped 5 bases and J dropped 4 bases, with 13 bases sitting between them. CDR3 length equals 14 residues. The CDR3 protein is CASSPRLDADTQYF. In DNA, the CDR3 is TGTGCCAGCAGTCCCCGACTTGACGCAGATACGCAGTATTTT.